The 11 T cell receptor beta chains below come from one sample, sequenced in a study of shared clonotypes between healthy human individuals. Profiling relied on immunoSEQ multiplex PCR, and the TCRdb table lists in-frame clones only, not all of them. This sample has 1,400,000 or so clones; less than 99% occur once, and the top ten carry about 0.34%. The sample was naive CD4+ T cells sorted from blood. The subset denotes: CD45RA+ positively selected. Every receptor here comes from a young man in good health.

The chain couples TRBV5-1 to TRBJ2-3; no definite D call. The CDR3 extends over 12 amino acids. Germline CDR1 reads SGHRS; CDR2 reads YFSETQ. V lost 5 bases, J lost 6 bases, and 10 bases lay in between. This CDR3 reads CASSLPLDTQYF. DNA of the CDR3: TGCGCCAGCAGTCTGCCCTTGGATACGCAGTATTTT. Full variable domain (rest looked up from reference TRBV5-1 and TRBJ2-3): KAGVTQTPRYLIKTRGQQVTLSCSPISGHRSVSWYQQTPGQGLQFLFEYFSETQRNKGNFPGRFSGRQFSNSRSEMNVSTLELGDSALYLCASSLPLDTQYFGPGTRLTVL.

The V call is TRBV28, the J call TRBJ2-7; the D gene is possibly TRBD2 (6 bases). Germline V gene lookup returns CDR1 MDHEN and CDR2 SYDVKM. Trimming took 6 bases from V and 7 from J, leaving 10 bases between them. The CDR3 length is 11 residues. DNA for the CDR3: TGTGCCAGCAGCATGCGGGGTGAGCAGTACTTC. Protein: CASSMRGEQYF.

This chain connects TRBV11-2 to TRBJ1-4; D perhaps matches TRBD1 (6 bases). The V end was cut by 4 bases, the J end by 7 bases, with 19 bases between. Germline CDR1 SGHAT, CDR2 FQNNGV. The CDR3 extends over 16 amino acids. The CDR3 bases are TGTGCCAGCAGCTCCCTCTTGGGCAGGGGAAGTGAAAAACTGTTTTTT. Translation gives CASSSLLGRGSEKLFF.

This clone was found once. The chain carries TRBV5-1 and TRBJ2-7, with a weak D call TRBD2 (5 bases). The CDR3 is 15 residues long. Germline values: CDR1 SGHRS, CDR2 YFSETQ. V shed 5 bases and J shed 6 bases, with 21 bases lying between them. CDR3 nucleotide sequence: TGCGCCAGCAGGTTTTCCGGGTCAACGGGGTTCGAGCAGTACTTC. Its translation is CASRFSGSTGFEQYF.

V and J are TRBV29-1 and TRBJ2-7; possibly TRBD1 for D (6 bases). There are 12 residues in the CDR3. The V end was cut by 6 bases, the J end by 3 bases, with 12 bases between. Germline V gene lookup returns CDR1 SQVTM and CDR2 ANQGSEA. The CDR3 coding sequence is TGCAGCGTATTACAGGGAGACTACGAGCAGTACTTC. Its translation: CSVLQGDYEQYF.

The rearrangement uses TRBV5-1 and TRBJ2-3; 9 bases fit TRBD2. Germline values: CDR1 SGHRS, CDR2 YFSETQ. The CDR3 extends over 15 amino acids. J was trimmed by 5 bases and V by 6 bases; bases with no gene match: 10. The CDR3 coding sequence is TGCGCCAGCATCCCCGGGACTAGCTTGGGAGATACGCAGTATTTT. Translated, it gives CASIPGTSLGDTQYF.

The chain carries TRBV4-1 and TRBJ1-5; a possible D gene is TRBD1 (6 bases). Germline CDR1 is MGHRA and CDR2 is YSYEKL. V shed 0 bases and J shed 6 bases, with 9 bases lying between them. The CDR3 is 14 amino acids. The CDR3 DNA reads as TGCGCCAGCAGCCAAGAACAGGGCAGTCAGCCCCAGCATTTT. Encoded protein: CASSQEQGSQPQHF.

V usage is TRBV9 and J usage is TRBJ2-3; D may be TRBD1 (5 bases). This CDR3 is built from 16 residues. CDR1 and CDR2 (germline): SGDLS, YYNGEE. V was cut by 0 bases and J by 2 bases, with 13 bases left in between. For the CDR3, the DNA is TGTGCCAGCAGCGTAGGGGGCTCCTACAACACAGATACGCAGTATTTT. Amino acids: CASSVGGSYNTDTQYF.

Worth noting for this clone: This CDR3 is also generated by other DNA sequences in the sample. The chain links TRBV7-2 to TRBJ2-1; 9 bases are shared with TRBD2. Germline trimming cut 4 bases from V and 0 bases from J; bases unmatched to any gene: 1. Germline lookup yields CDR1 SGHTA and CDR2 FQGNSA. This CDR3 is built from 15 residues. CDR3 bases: TGTGCCAGCAGCTATAGCGGGAGCTCCTACAATGAGCAGTTCTTC. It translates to CASSYSGSSYNEQFF.

The CDR3 here is CASSLDYSSYEQYF. Written as DNA, the CDR3 is TGTGCCAGCAGCTTGGACTATAGCTCCTACGAGCAGTACTTC. The V call is TRBV5-5, the J call TRBJ2-7, with D unresolved. V lost 0 bases and J lost 0, with 7 bases in between. Germline assignment: CDR1 SGHKS and CDR2 YYEKEE (reference sequence). CDR3 size: 14 residues.

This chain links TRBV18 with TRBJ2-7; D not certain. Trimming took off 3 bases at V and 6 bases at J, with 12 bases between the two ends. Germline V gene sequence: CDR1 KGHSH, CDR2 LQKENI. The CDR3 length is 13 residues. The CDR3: CASSPLAEREQYF. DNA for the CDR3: TGTGCCAGCTCACCGTTGGCAGAACGCGAGCAGTACTTC.